Sequencing of this T cell receptor beta chain was carried out in a study of blood T cell repertoires in COVID-19. Study details: The cDNA or gDNA used as material had been derived from T cells, B-cell-depleted T cells, or PBMCs.

Participants came from about two dozen US areas, aged about 18 to 90 years. The assay was immunoSEQ multiplex PCR, and TCRdb's table has in-frame clones only and misses some. This table holds approximately 450,000 clones, approximately 90% found once. There are 13 residues in the CDR3. CDR1 SGHRS and CDR2 YFSETQ come from the germline V gene. Trimming removed 5 bases from V and 3 bases from J, with 11 bases in between. The chain joins TRBV5-1 to TRBJ1-1; D gene ambiguous. The sample taken for sequencing was PBMCs or T cells enriched from blood (not recorded which). The sequence came from a man under 40 who had recovered from COVID-19. The chain's CDR3 is CASRRDEYTEAFF. For the CDR3, the DNA is TGCGCCAGCAGGCGGGATGAGTACACTGAAGCTTTCTTT.